This T cell receptor beta chain came from a study of T cell responses to AZD1222 COVID-19 vaccine. Per germline, CDR1 LNHDA and CDR2 SQIVND (reference sequence). The CDR3 totals 15 residues. V shed 6 bases and J shed 0 bases, with 12 bases lying between them. General study findings and limits: Baseline testing showed seropositivity in only a handful of AZD1222 recipients.

Regarding this clone: Its specificity is unknown.

TCRdb keeps only in-frame clones here, not all; method: immunoSEQ multiplex PCR. The sample consists of fewer than 50,000 clones, roughly 91% of them appearing once. This TCR was sampled from an adult who received the AZD1222 COVID-19 vaccine. The sample was peripheral blood, taken 28 days after the second AZD1222 dose. The J gene is TRBJ1-3, the V gene TRBV19, with D perhaps TRBD1 (6 bases). The CDR3 DNA reads as TGTGCCAGTAGCAGGGGTCAGCTCTCTGGAAACACCATATATTTT. Encoded protein: CASSRGQLSGNTIYF.